This TCR beta chain stems from a study of lymphopenia after photon versus proton radiotherapy. Points from the study as a whole: Under photons, naive T cells and diversity fell while effector/memory populations rose. Post-nadir diversity loss with photons came from oligoclonal expansion, particularly CD8+ Temra cells. Only patients who died were analyzed for survival; proton advantage is unproven.

The germline V gene has CDR1 LNHNV and CDR2 YYDKDF (reference sequence). The CDR3 sequence is 16 residues long. V trimming: 3 bases; J trimming: 3 bases; junction bases outside the gene matches: 5. This clone has a single count. Antigen specificity is unknown. Here immunoSEQ multiplex PCR was the method, and the copy in TCRdb shows in-frame clones only, minus some. The sample yields 150,000 to 200,000 clones, about nine tenths seen once. The rearrangement links TRBV15 to TRBJ2-1; 10 bases are shared with TRBD2. The sequence derives from a middle-aged man with gastric cancer. The specimen comprised peripheral blood, sampled from a patient treated with photon-based radiotherapy. The chain's CDR3 is CATSRASGRVYNEQFF. Written as DNA, the CDR3 is TGTGCCACCAGCAGGGCTAGCGGGAGAGTCTACAATGAGCAGTTCTTC.